A single sample is the source of the 14 T cell receptor beta chains below, sequenced in a study of blood T cell repertoires in COVID-19. TCRdb's copy holds only in-frame clones and misses some; the assay was immunoSEQ multiplex PCR. The top ten clones hold less than 9.5% of a sample with around 130,000 clones, more than 65% of them seen once. Sequencing was carried out using peripheral blood. Every receptor here comes from a human donor in a cohort sampled during active COVID-19.

The rearrangement uses TRBV7-3 and TRBJ2-1, with 9 bases identical to TRBD1. Unmatched junction bases numbered 13, after V lost 5 bases and J lost 11 bases. Germline CDR1 and CDR2: SGHTA and FQGTGA. The CDR3 is 15 amino acids. CDR3: CASSLRPGQGLKQFF. CDR3 DNA sequence: TGTGCCAGCAGCCTCCGCCCGGGACAGGGATTGAAGCAGTTCTTC. The variable domain in full, with the rest retrieved from reference TRBV7-3 and TRBJ2-1, is GAGVSQTPSNKVTEKGKYVELRCDPISGHTALYWYRQSLGQGPEFLIYFQGTGAADDSGLPNDRFFAVRPEGSVSTLKIQRTERGDSAVYLCASSLRPGQGLKQFFGPGTRLTVL.

Concerning this clone: A read error may produce the germline difference seen at one junction end. The chain couples TRBV7-7 to TRBJ2-1; D not certain. CDR1 and CDR2 from the germline V gene are SSHAT and FNYEAQ (reference sequence). The CDR3 loop spans 11 amino acids. Here the CDR3 reads CASSSSGEQFF. In nucleotides, the CDR3 is TGTGCTAGCAGCTCGTCCGGGGAGCAGTTCTTC. The full variable domain, its missing parts supplied by reference TRBV7-7 and TRBJ2-1, is GAGVSQSPRYKVTKRGQDVTLRCDPISSHATLYWYQQALGQGPEFLTYFNYEAQPDKSGLPSDRFSAERPEGSISTLTIQRTEQRDSAMYRCASSSSGEQFFGPGTRLTVL.

The chain links TRBV2 to TRBJ1-4; D not certain. This CDR3 comprises 12 residues. Per the germline V gene, CDR1 is SNHLY and CDR2 is FYNNEI. Trimming stripped 7 bases from V and 8 bases from J, with 11 bases between. The CDR3 bases are TGTGCCAGCACGACCGAGGGCGAAAAACTGTTTTTT. Amino acid sequence: CASTTEGEKLFF.

J is TRBJ1-1 and V is TRBV13; D uncertain. The CDR3 contains 14 residues. Germline V CDR1 and CDR2: PRHDT, FYEKMQ (reference sequence). Trimming left V 4 bases short and J 4 bases short, with 13 bases between. The CDR3 DNA reads as TGTGCCAGCAGCTCAGACAATTCTATCACTGAAGCTTTCTTT. Protein sequence: CASSSDNSITEAFF.

Written as DNA, the CDR3 is TGCGCCAGCAGTGTGGCCAGGGGCTCCGAGCAGTACTTC. Its translation: CASSVARGSEQYF. J is TRBJ2-7 and V is TRBV10-1; D perhaps matches TRBD1 (6 bases). Germline V gene sequence: CDR1 WNHNN, CDR2 SYGVQD (reference sequence). The CDR3 extends over 13 amino acids. V lost 4 bases, J lost 6 bases, and 13 bases lay in between.

This clone has more than one count but fewer than ten. The gene calls are TRBV19 and TRBJ1-5, with a possible D match to TRBD1 (5 bases). Germline V lookup: CDR1 LNHDA, CDR2 SQIVND (reference sequence). V was pared by 2 bases and J by 4 bases, with 9 bases between. The CDR3 spans 14 residues. CDR3 DNA: TGTGCCAGTAGTATATATCCAGGGAATCAGCCCCAGCATTTT. Residues: CASSIYPGNQPQHF.

The chain employs TRBV6-1 and TRBJ1-1; the match to TRBD1 covers 9 bases. With V trimmed by 0 bases and J by 5 bases, 7 bases remained unmatched. Germline assignment: CDR1 MNHNS and CDR2 SASEGT. The CDR3 spans 16 residues. CDR3 amino acids: CASSEALRDRVTEAFF. CDR3 DNA: TGTGCCAGCAGTGAAGCTTTGAGGGACAGGGTTACTGAAGCTTTCTTT.

This clone was counted a few times. The chain couples TRBV10-2 to TRBJ1-2, with a tentative D call TRBD1 (5 bases). This CDR3 has 14 amino acids. Germline CDR1 reads WSHSY; CDR2 reads SAAADI. Deletions cut 0 bases from V and 8 bases from J, with 13 bases between. CDR3 sequence: CASSESGQLWGYTF. The CDR3 DNA follows: TGCGCCAGCAGTGAGTCGGGGCAGCTTTGGGGCTACACCTTC.

This sequence joins TRBV5-3 and TRBJ1-5; TRBD1 agrees at 8 bases. TRBV5-3 carries the ORF label, with uncertain function. The CDR3 is made up of 16 amino acids. Trimming at V came to 2 bases and at J to 4 bases, leaving 8 bases not matched to a gene. DNA of the CDR3: TGTGCCAGAAGCTTTCTTACGGGACAGGATAATCAGCCCCAGCATTTT. It yields the protein CARSFLTGQDNQPQHF.

The chain recombines TRBV25-1 with TRBJ1-1, with TRBD1 matching over 10 bases. V gave up 6 bases and J gave up 3 bases; unmatched junction bases: 4. Germline-derived CDR1 and CDR2 are MGHDK and SYGVNS. CDR3 size: 14 residues. CDR3 in DNA: TGTGCCAGCAGGCTGGGACAGGGGCACACTGAAGCTTTCTTT. Its translation is CASRLGQGHTEAFF.

The chain carries TRBV6-4 and TRBJ2-2, with 8 positions matching TRBD2. This CDR3 is built from 16 residues. Germline CDR1 and CDR2: MRHNA and SNTAGT. V trimming: 6 bases; J trimming: 5 bases; junction bases outside the gene matches: 11. CDR3 in DNA: TGTGCCAGCAGCCCATTAGCGGGGTCAAGGACCGGGGAGCTGTTTTTT. Its translation is CASSPLAGSRTGELFF.

The rearrangement links TRBV5-6 to TRBJ2-3; D might be TRBD1 (6 bases). CDR1 is SGHDT, CDR2 YYEEEE, per germline. Trimming took off 6 bases at V and 2 bases at J, with 10 bases between the two ends. There are 13 residues in the CDR3. Here the CDR3 reads CASTRTDTDTQYF. CDR3 DNA sequence: TGTGCCAGCACTCGGACAGACACAGATACGCAGTATTTT.

The CDR3 DNA reads as TGTGCCAGCAGCTTAGGCAAAAAGGAGAGGAATCAGCCCCAGCATTTT. This encodes CASSLGKKERNQPQHF. V usage is TRBV11-2 and J usage is TRBJ1-5; D is ambiguous. The CDR3 has 16 amino acids. Per germline, CDR1 SGHAT and CDR2 FQNNGV. The V gene lost 1 base and the J gene lost 4 bases, with 14 bases spanning the gap.

Written as DNA, the CDR3 is TGTGCCAGCGCTGTGGTGGCAGGTCCCTTAGATGGCTACACCTTC. Translated, it gives CASAVVAGPLDGYTF. The chain combines TRBV28 with TRBJ1-2, with D unclear. V was clipped by 8 bases and J by 6 bases, with 22 bases between them. The CDR3 is 15 amino acids. Germline V gene sequence: CDR1 MDHEN, CDR2 SYDVKM.